Described below is a single TCR beta chain sequence and its context. The source of the sample is a study of CD8 T cells in ankylosing spondylitis. MiXCR, run by TCRdb on the 5' RACE reads, gives a single entry per CDR3 protein. The table includes around 340,000 distinct CDR3 sequences, about 15% detected once. Source material: blood, either unsorted or a sorted T cell fraction (not recorded which). The receptor comes from a male donor with ankylosing spondylitis or in good health (not recorded which).

CDR3 in DNA: TGTGCCAGCAGCAAATGTTCCCCTAATAAACCCCCTGAAGCTTTCTTT. Its translation is CASSKCSPNKPPEAFF. The chain employs TRBV21-1 and TRBJ1-1; TRBD1 is the table's D call and was not checked against the DNA. TRBV21-1 constitutes a pseudogene. This CDR3 region has 16 residues.